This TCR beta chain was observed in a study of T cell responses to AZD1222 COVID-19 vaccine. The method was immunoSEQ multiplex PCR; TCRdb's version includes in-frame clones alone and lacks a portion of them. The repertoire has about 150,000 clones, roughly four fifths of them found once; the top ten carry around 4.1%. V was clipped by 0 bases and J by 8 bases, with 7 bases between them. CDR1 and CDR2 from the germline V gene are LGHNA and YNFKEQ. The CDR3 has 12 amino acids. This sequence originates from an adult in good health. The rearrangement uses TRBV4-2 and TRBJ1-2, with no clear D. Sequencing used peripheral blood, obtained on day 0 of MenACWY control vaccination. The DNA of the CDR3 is TGTGCCAGCAGCCAAGAGGGGTGGGGCTACACCTTC. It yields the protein CASSQEGWGYTF.